This TCR beta chain was documented in a study of T cell responses to AZD1222 COVID-19 vaccine. The overall study: Second-dose intervals of approximately 4 or approximately 12 weeks were pooled.

Broader study findings: AZD1222 recipients seropositive at baseline numbered only six. The donor cohort was predominantly white British with a female majority, and clonal diversity may have been underestimated. Unmutated variant regions are reportedly the target of nearly half of TCRs that are spike-specific.

Germline loops: CDR1 SGHRS, CDR2 YFSETQ. Trimming left V 0 bases short and J 9 bases short, with 21 bases between. This CDR3 has 16 residues. Sequencing used immunoSEQ multiplex PCR; TCRdb keeps in-frame clones, though not all of them. This table holds fewer than 150,000 clones, roughly 88% found once. Comment on this clone: Antigen specificity is unknown.

The receptor's source is an adult in good health. The material was peripheral blood, obtained on day 0 of AZD1222 vaccination. The rearrangement joins TRBV5-1 to TRBJ1-2; a possible D gene is TRBD1 (6 bases). CDR3 residues: CASSLVVTGRAYSYTF. CDR3 nucleotides: TGCGCCAGCAGCTTGGTAGTGACAGGTCGTGCGTATAGCTACACCTTC. Full variable domain (remainder filled in from reference TRBV5-1 and TRBJ1-2): KAGVTQTPRYLIKTRGQQVTLSCSPISGHRSVSWYQQTPGQGLQFLFEYFSETQRNKGNFPGRFSGRQFSNSRSEMNVSTLELGDSALYLCASSLVVTGRAYSYTFGSGTRLTVV.